Shown below are 14 T cell receptor beta chains from a single sample sequenced in a study of cytomegalovirus exposure and HLA in healthy donors. PCR employed 60 Vbeta and 13 Jbeta primers. Here immunoSEQ multiplex PCR was the method, and the copy in TCRdb shows in-frame clones only, minus some. The sample includes about 98,000 clones, over 75% of them seen just once. Sample: PBMCs. The source of these receptors is a female donor in good health and CMV-seropositive.

The chain links TRBV25-1 to TRBJ2-2, with TRBD2 identical over 7 bases. The CDR3 covers 14 residues. Germline lookup yields CDR1 MGHDK and CDR2 SYGVNS. Trimming cost V 7 bases and J 8 bases; bases outside gene matches: 10. CDR3 loop: CASIGNGGRGELFF. DNA of the CDR3: TGTGCCAGCATCGGTAATGGCGGGAGAGGGGAGCTGTTTTTT.

For the CDR3, the DNA is TGTGCCAGCAGCGGGAAGGGGACAGGACAAGAGACCCAGTACTTC. The encoded protein is CASSGKGTGQETQYF. The rearrangement uses TRBV9 and TRBJ2-5; 8 nucleotides line up with TRBD1. The CDR3 has 15 residues. J gave up 2 bases and V 3 bases, and 6 bases lay outside the gene matches. CDR1 and CDR2 (germline): SGDLS, YYNGEE.

The J gene is TRBJ2-7, the V gene TRBV19; TRBD2 matches 7 bases. Germline assignment: CDR1 LNHDA and CDR2 SQIVND (reference sequence). This CDR3 spans 17 amino acids. V was pared by 4 bases and J by 2 bases, with 14 bases of the junction left unmatched. The CDR3 DNA is TGTGCCAGTAGTAGGTCGGCGCTAGCGGAACTACCCTACGAGCAGTACTTC. Encoded protein: CASSRSALAELPYEQYF.

The chain combines TRBV13 with TRBJ2-1; D may be TRBD2 (6 bases). The CDR3 loop spans 14 amino acids. V was cut by 3 bases and J by 4 bases, with 10 bases left in between. Germline CDR1 and CDR2: PRHDT and FYEKMQ (reference sequence). The CDR3 DNA is TGTGCCAGCAGCTTCAGCGGGCGGTACAATGAGCAGTTCTTC. This translates into CASSFSGRYNEQFF.

The rearrangement joins TRBV19 to TRBJ2-3, with D perhaps matching TRBD2 (6 bases). The CDR3 length is 14 residues. V lost 3 bases and J lost 5, with 12 bases in between. The germline gives CDR1 LNHDA, CDR2 SQIVND (reference sequence). CDR3 amino acids: CASSMVRREDTQYF. The CDR3 bases are TGTGCCAGTAGTATGGTTAGGAGGGAAGATACGCAGTATTTT.

This clone was seen more than once but under ten times. The chain uses TRBV5-1 and TRBJ1-2; 7 bases are a match to TRBD1. The CDR3 has 15 amino acids. In germline, CDR1 is SGHRS, CDR2 YFSETQ. The ends lost 0 bases at V and 0 bases at J; junction bases unmatched: 2. DNA of the CDR3: TGCGCCAGCAGCTTGGGGGACAGAGCTAACTATGGCTACACCTTC. This gives the protein CASSLGDRANYGYTF.

V usage is TRBV5-1 and J usage is TRBJ2-7; TRBD1 aligns across 10 bases. Trimming cost V 5 bases and J 6 bases; bases outside gene matches: 2. The CDR3 is made up of 12 amino acids. Per the germline V gene, CDR1 is SGHRS and CDR2 is YFSETQ. CDR3 in DNA: TGCGCCAGCAGTTGGGACAGGGGCGAGCAGTACTTC. This translates into CASSWDRGEQYF.

The chain joins TRBV5-1 to TRBJ2-5, with 12 bases matching TRBD2. V lost 7 bases, J lost 4 bases, and 14 bases stayed unmatched. This CDR3 has 17 amino acids. Per germline, CDR1 SGHRS and CDR2 YFSETQ. The CDR3 here is CASRHRTSGNPGETQYF. The CDR3 DNA is TGCGCCAGCCGCCACCGGACTAGCGGGAATCCGGGAGAGACCCAGTACTTC.

This chain joins TRBV10-2 and TRBJ1-2; 8 bases are shared with TRBD1. The germline gives CDR1 WSHSY, CDR2 SAAADI. CDR3 length equals 15 residues. The J segment lost 4 bases and the V segment lost 4 bases, leaving 8 bases of the junction unmatched. CDR3 protein: CASSGGDRPGYGYTF. The CDR3 region has the DNA TGCGCCAGCAGTGGGGGGGACAGGCCGGGCTATGGCTACACCTTC.

The rearrangement links TRBV10-1 to TRBJ1-1; no firm D call. The CDR3 extends over 20 amino acids. Trimming cost V 7 bases and J 1 base, with 31 bases left between them. Germline assignment: CDR1 WNHNN and CDR2 SYGVQD (reference sequence). Here the CDR3 reads CASKRRENTNPLTGNTEAFF. The CDR3 nucleotides are TGCGCCAGCAAACGACGGGAAAACACAAACCCGCTAACGGGGAACACTGAAGCTTTCTTT.

The rearrangement links TRBV5-4 to TRBJ2-3, with a weak D call TRBD1 (6 bases). This CDR3 spans 15 amino acids. Trimming cost V 4 bases and J 5 bases, with 17 bases left between them. Germline values: CDR1 SGHNT, CDR2 YYREEE (reference sequence). CDR3 nucleotides: TGTGCCAGCAGCCCGAGTCCGGGACACGAAGATACGCAGTATTTT. It codes for CASSPSPGHEDTQYF.

V gene TRBV11-2 combines with J gene TRBJ2-7; TRBD1 agrees at 9 bases. The CDR3 consists of 16 residues. Trimming took 0 bases from V and 3 from J; bases not matched to a gene: 6. Germline loops: CDR1 SGHAT, CDR2 FQNNGV. CDR3: CASSLEGQGVFYEQYF. Here the CDR3 DNA reads TGTGCCAGCAGCTTAGAGGGACAGGGAGTGTTCTACGAGCAGTACTTC.

This CDR3 reads CASSVGHLDGEAFF. As DNA, the CDR3 is TGTGCCAGTAGTGTGGGACACTTAGATGGTGAAGCTTTCTTT. This chain links TRBV19 with TRBJ1-1; D perhaps matches TRBD1 (6 bases). The CDR3 totals 14 residues. The V gene lost 5 bases and the J gene lost 7 bases, with 17 bases spanning the gap. Germline V gene lookup returns CDR1 LNHDA and CDR2 SQIVND (reference sequence).

The chain couples TRBV6-5 to TRBJ2-1; 13 positions match TRBD2. V lost 7 bases, J lost 9 bases, and 6 bases stayed unmatched. The CDR3 covers 14 residues. Germline V lookup: CDR1 MNHEY, CDR2 SVGAGI. In DNA form, the CDR3 reads TGTGCCAGCACCCTACTAGCGGGAGGGGGTGAGCAGTTCTTC. It specifies CASTLLAGGGEQFF.